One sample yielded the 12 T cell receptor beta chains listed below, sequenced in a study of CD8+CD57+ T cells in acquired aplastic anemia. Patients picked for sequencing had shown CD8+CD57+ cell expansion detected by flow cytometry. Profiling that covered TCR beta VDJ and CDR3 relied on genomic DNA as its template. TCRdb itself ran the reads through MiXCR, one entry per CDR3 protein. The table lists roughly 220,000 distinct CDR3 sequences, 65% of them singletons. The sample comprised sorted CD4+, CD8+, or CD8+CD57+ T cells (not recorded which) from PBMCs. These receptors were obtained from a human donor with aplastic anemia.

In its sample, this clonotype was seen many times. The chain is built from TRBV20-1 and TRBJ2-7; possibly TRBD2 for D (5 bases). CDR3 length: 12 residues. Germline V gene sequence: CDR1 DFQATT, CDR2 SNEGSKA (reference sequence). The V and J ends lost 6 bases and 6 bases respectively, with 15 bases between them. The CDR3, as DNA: TGCAGTGCCCGAGTCACGGAGGTCGAGCAGTACGTC. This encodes CSARVTEVEQYV.

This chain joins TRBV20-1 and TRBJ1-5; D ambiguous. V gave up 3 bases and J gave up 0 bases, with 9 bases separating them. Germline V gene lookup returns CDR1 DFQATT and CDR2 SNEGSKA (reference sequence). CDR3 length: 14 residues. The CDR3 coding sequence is TGCAGTGCTAGTGTCGTAAATAGCAATCAGCCCCAGCATTTT. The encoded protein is CSASVVNSNQPQHF.

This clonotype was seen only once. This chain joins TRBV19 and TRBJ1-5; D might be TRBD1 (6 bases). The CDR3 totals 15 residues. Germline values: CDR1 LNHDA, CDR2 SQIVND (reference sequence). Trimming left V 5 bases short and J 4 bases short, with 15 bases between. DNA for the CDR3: TGTGCCAGTAGTGAGACAGGCGCAACTAATCAGCCCCAGCATTTT. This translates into CASSETGATNQPQHF.

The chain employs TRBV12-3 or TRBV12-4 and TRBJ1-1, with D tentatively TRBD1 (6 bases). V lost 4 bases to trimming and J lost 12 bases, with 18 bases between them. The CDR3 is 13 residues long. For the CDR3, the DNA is TGTGCCAGCAGTTCCAACCTTTTAGGACAGACTTTCTTT. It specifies CASSSNLLGQTFF.

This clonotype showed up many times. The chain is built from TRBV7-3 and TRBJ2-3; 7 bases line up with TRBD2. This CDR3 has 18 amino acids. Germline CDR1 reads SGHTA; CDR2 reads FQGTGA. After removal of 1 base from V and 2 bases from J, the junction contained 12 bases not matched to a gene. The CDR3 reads CASSLNVFGGTHTDTQYF. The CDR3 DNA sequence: TGTGCCAGCAGCTTAAATGTTTTCGGGGGGACCCACACAGATACGCAGTATTTT.

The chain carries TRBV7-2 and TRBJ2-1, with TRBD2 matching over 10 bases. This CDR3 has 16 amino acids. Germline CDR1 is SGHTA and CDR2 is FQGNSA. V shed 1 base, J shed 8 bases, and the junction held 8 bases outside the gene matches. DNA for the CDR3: TGTGCCAGCAGCTTAGGACTAGCGGGCGCGGGGCATGAGCAGTTCTTC. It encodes CASSLGLAGAGHEQFF. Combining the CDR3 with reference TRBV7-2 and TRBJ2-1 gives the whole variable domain GAGVSQSPSNKVTEKGKDVELRCDPISGHTALYWYRQSLGQGLEFLIYFQGNSAPDKSGLPSDRFSAERTGGSVSTLTIQRTQQEDSAVYLCASSLGLAGAGHEQFFGPGTRLTVL.

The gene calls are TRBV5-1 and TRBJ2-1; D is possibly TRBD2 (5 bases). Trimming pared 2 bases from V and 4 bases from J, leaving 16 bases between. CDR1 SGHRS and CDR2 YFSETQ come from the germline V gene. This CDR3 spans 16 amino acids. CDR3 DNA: TGCGCCAGCAGCTTAGATAAAGGCCTAGCATACAATGAGCAGTTCTTC. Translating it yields CASSLDKGLAYNEQFF.

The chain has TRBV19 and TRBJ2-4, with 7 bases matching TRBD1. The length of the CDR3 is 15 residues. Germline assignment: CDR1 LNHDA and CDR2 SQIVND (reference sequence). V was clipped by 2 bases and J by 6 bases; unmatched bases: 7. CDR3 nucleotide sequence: TGTGCCAGTAGTATAAGAGGGGGCGCTGGAAACATTCAGTACTTC. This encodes CASSIRGGAGNIQYF.

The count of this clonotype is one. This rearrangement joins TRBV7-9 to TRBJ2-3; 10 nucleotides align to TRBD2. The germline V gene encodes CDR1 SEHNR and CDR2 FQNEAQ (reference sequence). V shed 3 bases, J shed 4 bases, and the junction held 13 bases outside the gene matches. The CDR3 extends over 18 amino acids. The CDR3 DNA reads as TGTGCCAGCAGCTTTCCTCTGCGTCTAGCGGGGGCGGCAGATACGCAGTATTTT. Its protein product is CASSFPLRLAGAADTQYF. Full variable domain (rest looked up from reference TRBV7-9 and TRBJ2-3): DTGVSQNPRHKITKRGQNVTFRCDPISEHNRLYWYRQTLGQGPEFLTYFQNEAQLEKSRLLSDRFSAERPKGSFSTLEIQRTEQGDSAMYLCASSFPLRLAGAADTQYFGPGTRLTVL.

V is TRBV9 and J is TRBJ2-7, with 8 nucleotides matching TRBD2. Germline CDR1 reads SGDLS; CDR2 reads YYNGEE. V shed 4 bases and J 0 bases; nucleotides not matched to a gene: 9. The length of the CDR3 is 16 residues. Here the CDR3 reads CASSTPLADSSYEQYF. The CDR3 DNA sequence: TGTGCCAGCAGCACACCACTAGCGGACAGCTCCTACGAGCAGTACTTC.

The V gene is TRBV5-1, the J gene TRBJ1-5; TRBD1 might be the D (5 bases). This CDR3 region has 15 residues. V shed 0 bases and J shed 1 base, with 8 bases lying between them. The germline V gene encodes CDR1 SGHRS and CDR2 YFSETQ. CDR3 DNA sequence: TGCGCCAGCAGCTTGGACTCAGGGAGCAATCAGCCCCAGCATTTT. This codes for CASSLDSGSNQPQHF. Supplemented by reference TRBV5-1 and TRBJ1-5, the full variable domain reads KAGVTQTPRYLIKTRGQQVTLSCSPISGHRSVSWYQQTPGQGLQFLFEYFSETQRNKGNFPGRFSGRQFSNSRSEMNVSTLELGDSALYLCASSLDSGSNQPQHFGDGTRLSIL.

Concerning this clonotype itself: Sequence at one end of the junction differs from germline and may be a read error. CDR3 region: CASSWVGMREDTQYF. The CDR3 nucleotides read TGCGCCAGCAGCTGGGTCGGGATGAGGGAAGATACGCAGTATTTT. The chain employs TRBV7-3 and TRBJ2-3; D possibly corresponds to TRBD2 (5 bases). The CDR3 extends over 15 amino acids. Germline CDR1 is SGHTA and CDR2 is FQGTGA.